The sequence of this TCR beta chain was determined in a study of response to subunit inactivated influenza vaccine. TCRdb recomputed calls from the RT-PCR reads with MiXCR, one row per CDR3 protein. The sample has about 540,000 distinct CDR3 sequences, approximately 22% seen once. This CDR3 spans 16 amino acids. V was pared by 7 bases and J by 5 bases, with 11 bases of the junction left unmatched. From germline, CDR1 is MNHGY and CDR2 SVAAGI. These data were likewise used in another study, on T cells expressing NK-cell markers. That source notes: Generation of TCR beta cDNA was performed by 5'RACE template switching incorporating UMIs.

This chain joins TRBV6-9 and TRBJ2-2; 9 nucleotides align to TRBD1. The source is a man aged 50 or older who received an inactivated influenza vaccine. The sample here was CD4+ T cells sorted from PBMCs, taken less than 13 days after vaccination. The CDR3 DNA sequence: TGTGCCAGCACCTACAGGGGGCTGGGAGGTACCGGGGAGCTGTTTTTT. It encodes CASTYRGLGGTGELFF.